This is a list of T cell receptor beta chains from one sample in a study of T cell responses to AZD1222 COVID-19 vaccine. Using immunoSEQ multiplex PCR, the repertoire was profiled, and TCRdb retains in-frame clones only, with some absent. Altogether tens of thousands of clones are present, 92% being singletons, with the ten largest covering 4% to 5.5%. This specimen was peripheral blood, taken 28 days after the second AZD1222 dose. These receptors were collected from an adult who received the AZD1222 COVID-19 vaccine. Both conserved end residues are part of each CDR3. D genes are given only for firm matches.

v_call	j_call	d_call	cdr3_length	cdr3_aa	cdr3_nt
TRBV11-3	TRBJ2-5	.	15	CASSLNRYPQETQYF	TGTGCCAGCAGCTTAAATCGATACCCACAAGAGACCCAGTACTTC
TRBV9	TRBJ2-1	.	15	CASSVTLAGPHEQFF	TGTGCCAGCAGCGTAACCCTGGCGGGGCCCCATGAGCAGTTCTTC
TRBV7-9	TRBJ1-1	.	15	CASSLGSHADTEAFF	TGTGCCAGCAGCTTAGGATCTCATGCGGACACTGAAGCTTTCTTT
TRBV6-5	TRBJ1-5	.	15	CASRAPGSSNQPQHF	TGTGCCAGCAGGGCCCCGGGATCTAGCAATCAGCCCCAGCATTTT
TRBV2	TRBJ2-3	TRBD2	15	CASVGGRGFTDTQYF	TGTGCCAGCGTGGGGGGGAGGGGATTCACAGATACGCAGTATTTT
TRBV25-1	TRBJ1-5	.	13	CASSDAGAQPQHF	TGTGCCAGCAGTGACGCCGGGGCACAGCCCCAGCATTTT
TRBV9	TRBJ1-2	.	17	CASSQKQILKELHGYTF	TGTGCCAGCAGCCAAAAACAGATCCTTAAAGAACTACATGGCTACACCTTC
TRBV7-6	TRBJ2-1	TRBD2	14	CASSLAGGPDEQFF	TGTGCCAGCAGCTTAGCGGGAGGGCCTGATGAGCAGTTCTTC
TRBV30	TRBJ1-5	.	16	CAWSLGSGTSNQPQHF	TGTGCCTGGAGTTTGGGTTCCGGGACAAGCAATCAGCCCCAGCATTTT
TRBV6-2/TRBV6-3	TRBJ2-1	.	13	CASSREAHNEQFF	TGTGCCAGCAGTAGGGAAGCTCACAATGAGCAGTTCTTC